The rows below give T cell receptor beta chains drawn from one sample of a study of blood T cells in healthy people across ages. A single record per CDR3 protein comes from TCRdb applying MiXCR to the 5' RACE reads. The sample consists of about 1 million distinct CDR3 sequences, less than 50% of them appearing once. The sample taken for sequencing was blood. These receptor sequences come from a woman in her fifties or sixties in good health. Each CDR3 is given with its conserved first and last residue. A D gene is named only where the DNA matches it firmly. A clone size is listed for some rows: how often the clone was seen (once, few, many), or a class if it is expanded.

TRBV20-1	few	NA	TRBJ2-7	TGCAGTGCTCGGGGGAAAAGCTCCTACGAGCAGTACTTC	CSARGKSSYEQYF
TRBV6-2/TRBV6-3	few	NA	TRBJ2-3	TGTGCCAGCAGTTACCTCGAGAGGGACACAGATACGCAGTATTTT	CASSYLERDTDTQYF
TRBV11-2	NA	TRBD2	TRBJ2-1	TGTGCCAGCAGCTCCGAACTAGCGGGAGGTTCCAATGAGCAGTTCTTC	CASSSELAGGSNEQFF
TRBV10-3	few	TRBD1	TRBJ1-5	TGTGCCATCAGGGGGGCAGGGGGAAATCAGCCCCAGCATTTT	CAIRGAGGNQPQHF
TRBV10-1	NA	NA	TRBJ2-5	TGCGCCAGCAGTGAGTCGGGGAATTGGGGACGTGAGCAGTACTTC	CASSESGNWGREQYF
TRBV7-9	NA	NA	TRBJ1-2	TGTGCCAGCAGCTTATTCCGTCACGGGCCCAGTGGGCACACCTTC	CASSLFRHGPSGHTF
TRBV20-1	once	NA	TRBJ2-5	TGCAGTGCTAGATCCGGGCCTAGCACAGAAGAGACCCAGTACTTC	CSARSGPSTEETQYF
TRBV20-1	few	NA	TRBJ1-5	TGCAGTGCTAGAGATCTGGAAAGCAATCAGCCCCAGCATTTT	CSARDLESNQPQHF
TRBV29-1	many	NA	TRBJ2-7	TGCAGCACTCGGACTCGCTCCTACGAGCAGTACTTC	CSTRTRSYEQYF
TRBV7-6	NA	NA	TRBJ1-4	TGTGCCAGCAGCTTAGACGGTTCAACTAATGAAAAACTGTTTTTT	CASSLDGSTNEKLFF
TRBV10-1	NA	NA	TRBJ2-7	TGCGCCAGCAGTGGACCCTTACAGGGCTCCTACGAGCAGTACTTC	CASSGPLQGSYEQYF
TRBV28	few	NA	TRBJ1-2	TGTGCCATCCCGTCCGATTGGCAGCCTACGGGCTATGGCTACACCTTC	CAIPSDWQPTGYGYTF
TRBV3-1	NA	TRBD1	TRBJ1-1	TGTGCCAGCAGCCAAGATCGTGACAGGGTTGAAGCTTTCTTT	CASSQDRDRVEAFF
TRBV6-1	few	NA	TRBJ1-1	TGTGCCAGCAGTGGATACCTTTGGAGAAAGACTGAAGCTTTCTTT	CASSGYLWRKTEAFF
TRBV24-1	NA	TRBD1	TRBJ2-5	TGTGCCGCCAGTGATCCCGGACAGGGCGGAGGGACCCAGTACTTC	CAASDPGQGGGTQYF
TRBV28	NA	TRBD1	TRBJ1-5	TGTGCCAACGGACAGGGCGGTCAGCCCCAGCATTTT	CANGQGGQPQHF
TRBV20-1	many	NA	TRBJ2-7	TGCAGTGCTAGAGCAGGCAGTTCCTACGAGCAGTACTTC	CSARAGSSYEQYF
TRBV5-1	few	NA	TRBJ1-1	TGCGCCAGCAGCTTGAGTCGGGGAGAGAGTGCTGAAGCTTTCTTT	CASSLSRGESAEAFF
TRBV7-9	NA	NA	TRBJ2-7	TGTGCCAGCAGCCTCGGGCGGGGGCCCATCGAGCAGTACTTC	CASSLGRGPIEQYF
TRBV29-1	NA	TRBD1	TRBJ2-3	TGCAGCGTCACAGGGGTCAGGGGGATAACAGATACGCAGTATTTT	CSVTGVRGITDTQYF
TRBV10-3	NA	TRBD2	TRBJ2-3	TGTGCCATCAGTGCTATAGCGGGAGAAGGGACAGATACGCAGTATTTT	CAISAIAGEGTDTQYF
TRBV28	NA	NA	TRBJ1-4	TGTGCCAGCACCCTAAGCGGCGCAGGGACCTACGAAAAACTGTTTTTT	CASTLSGAGTYEKLFF
TRBV27	few	TRBD2	TRBJ2-3	TGTGCCAGCTCCAGCGGGGGACACCCTGGGGCAGATACGCAGTATTTT	CASSSGGHPGADTQYF
TRBV7-2	few	NA	TRBJ1-4	TGTGCCAGCAGCTTATGGGGGGTTAATGAAAAACTGTTTTTT	CASSLWGVNEKLFF
TRBV6-2/TRBV6-3	few	TRBD1	TRBJ2-5	TGTGCCAGCAGTACCCAACTACAGGGGGCCCAAGAGACCCAGTACTTC	CASSTQLQGAQETQYF
TRBV28	NA	TRBD1	TRBJ2-1	TGTGCCAGCAGTTATGGGACAGTTTATGGCCACAATGAGCAGTTCTTC	CASSYGTVYGHNEQFF
TRBV6-5	few	NA	TRBJ2-7	TGTGCCAGCAGTCCGGGTCGACAGCTTTACGAGCAGTACTTC	CASSPGRQLYEQYF
TRBV6-2/TRBV6-3	NA	NA	TRBJ2-7	TGTGCCAGCAGTTATCCCGCTACCTACGAGCAGTACTTC	CASSYPATYEQYF